These T cell receptor beta chains were read from a single sample in a study of T cell responses to AZD1222 COVID-19 vaccine. Data came from immunoSEQ multiplex PCR; TCRdb stores just in-frame clones and leaves some out. The data contain approximately 100,000 clones, about 88% of them singletons. Material: peripheral blood, obtained on day 0 of AZD1222 vaccination. The receptors were gathered from an adult in good health. Each CDR3 is given with its conserved first and last residue. Each record gives: J gene, clone size, V gene, D gene, CDR3 DNA, CDR3 protein. The D gene is left open where the match is weak. Not every row has a clone size; where given, it reads once, few, many or a size class.

j_gene: TRBJ1-2
abundance: .
v_gene: TRBV3-1/TRBV3-2
d_gene: TRBD1
CDR3nt: TGTGCCAGCAGCCAAGATCGGGCAGGGGGCGACTATGGCTACACCTTC
CDR3aa: CASSQDRAGGDYGYTF

j_gene: TRBJ2-3
abundance: .
v_gene: TRBV6-1
d_gene: .
CDR3nt: TGTGCCAGCAGTGAATTGGGGGGAATTAGGGGGCGCGCAGCGGATACGCAGTATTTT
CDR3aa: CASSELGGIRGRAADTQYF

j_gene: TRBJ2-3
abundance: .
v_gene: TRBV5-1
d_gene: .
CDR3nt: TGCGCCAGCACTTCCACCCCTCCTGGACCCACTAGCACAGATACGCAGTATTTT
CDR3aa: CASTSTPPGPTSTDTQYF

j_gene: TRBJ2-3
abundance: .
v_gene: TRBV5-6
d_gene: .
CDR3nt: TGTGCCAGCAGCTTGGGAGGGGGGCTTAGAGATACGCAGTATTTT
CDR3aa: CASSLGGGLRDTQYF

j_gene: TRBJ1-2
abundance: .
v_gene: TRBV27
d_gene: TRBD1
CDR3nt: TGTGCCAGCAGTCCCACAGGGGGTAACTATGGCTACACCTTC
CDR3aa: CASSPTGGNYGYTF

j_gene: TRBJ2-3
abundance: .
v_gene: TRBV18
d_gene: TRBD2
CDR3nt: TGTGCCAGCTCAACGGGACTAGCGGGCCCCACAGATACGCAGTATTTT
CDR3aa: CASSTGLAGPTDTQYF

j_gene: TRBJ1-5
abundance: .
v_gene: TRBV12-3/TRBV12-4
d_gene: .
CDR3nt: TGTGCCAGCCGGGACACAGGCAATCAGCCCCAGCATTTT
CDR3aa: CASRDTGNQPQHF

j_gene: TRBJ1-2
abundance: .
v_gene: TRBV6-5
d_gene: .
CDR3nt: TGTGCCAGCAGTTACTCGGCAGGACATTATGGCTACACCTTC
CDR3aa: CASSYSAGHYGYTF

j_gene: TRBJ2-7
abundance: .
v_gene: TRBV27
d_gene: .
CDR3nt: TGTGCCAGCAGTCCCCGGGGCCAAAAATACGAGCAGTACTTC
CDR3aa: CASSPRGQKYEQYF

j_gene: TRBJ2-7
abundance: .
v_gene: TRBV30
d_gene: .
CDR3nt: TGTGCCTGGAGTCCCGGGGCCTACGCCTACGAGCAGTACTTC
CDR3aa: CAWSPGAYAYEQYF

j_gene: TRBJ2-7
abundance: .
v_gene: TRBV27
d_gene: .
CDR3nt: TGTGCCAGCAGTTCTATTAATTTTGGGCTAGCTAAAAAAACGTACGAGCAGTACTTC
CDR3aa: CASSSINFGLAKKTYEQYF

j_gene: TRBJ2-7
abundance: .
v_gene: TRBV5-6
d_gene: TRBD2
CDR3nt: TGTGCCAGCAGCGCGAGGACTAGCGGATCTGCCTACGAGCAGTACTTC
CDR3aa: CASSARTSGSAYEQYF

j_gene: TRBJ2-7
abundance: .
v_gene: TRBV11-2
d_gene: .
CDR3nt: TGTGCCAGCAGGCTTCTAGGCGGGCGAAGCTCCTACGAGCAGTACTTC
CDR3aa: CASRLLGGRSSYEQYF

j_gene: TRBJ1-2
abundance: .
v_gene: TRBV7-9
d_gene: .
CDR3nt: TGTGCCAGCAGCCCAAGGGGGGTTTCTAACTATGGCTACACCTTC
CDR3aa: CASSPRGVSNYGYTF

j_gene: TRBJ2-2
abundance: .
v_gene: TRBV7-9
d_gene: .
CDR3nt: TGTGCCAGCAGCAGACCCCTTGCCGGGGAGCTGTTTTTT
CDR3aa: CASSRPLAGELFF

j_gene: TRBJ2-2
abundance: .
v_gene: TRBV18
d_gene: TRBD1
CDR3nt: TGTGCCCACGGGACAGTTAACACCGGGGAGCTGTTTTTT
CDR3aa: CAHGTVNTGELFF

j_gene: TRBJ2-7
abundance: .
v_gene: TRBV18
d_gene: TRBD1
CDR3nt: TGTGCCAGCTCACCAGACAGGGTTTCGATGGGTGAGCAGTACTTC
CDR3aa: CASSPDRVSMGEQYF

j_gene: TRBJ2-1
abundance: .
v_gene: TRBV5-4
d_gene: .
CDR3nt: TGTGCCAGCAGCTTGGGTAGCTCCTACAATGAGCAGTTCTTC
CDR3aa: CASSLGSSYNEQFF

j_gene: TRBJ2-4
abundance: .
v_gene: TRBV28
d_gene: TRBD2
CDR3nt: TGTGCCAGCAGTCCCCCTCGGAGACTAGCGGGAGACAGCAAAAACATTCAGTACTTC
CDR3aa: CASSPPRRLAGDSKNIQYF

j_gene: TRBJ2-2
abundance: .
v_gene: TRBV15
d_gene: .
CDR3nt: TGTGCCACCGGTACAGGGACCGGCGGGGAGCTGTTTTTT
CDR3aa: CATGTGTGGELFF

j_gene: TRBJ2-2
abundance: few
v_gene: TRBV7-8
d_gene: .
CDR3nt: TGTGCCAGCAGCTTTTCCCAGGGGTCGGCCGGGGAGCTGTTTTTT
CDR3aa: CASSFSQGSAGELFF

j_gene: TRBJ1-5
abundance: .
v_gene: TRBV12-3/TRBV12-4
d_gene: TRBD1
CDR3nt: TGTGCCAGCGGGACAGGGTATGATCAGCCCCAGCATTTT
CDR3aa: CASGTGYDQPQHF

j_gene: TRBJ2-7
abundance: .
v_gene: TRBV2
d_gene: .
CDR3nt: TGTGCCAGCATTGGGGTCCAGGGCGCCTACGAGCAGTACTTC
CDR3aa: CASIGVQGAYEQYF

j_gene: TRBJ2-1
abundance: .
v_gene: TRBV2
d_gene: TRBD2
CDR3nt: TGTGCCAGCAGTGAAGACTTGGGACTAGCGGGGTTAAAGCAGTTCTTC
CDR3aa: CASSEDLGLAGLKQFF

j_gene: TRBJ2-1
abundance: .
v_gene: TRBV27
d_gene: .
CDR3nt: TGTGCCAGCAGCTCGACTAGTATTGAGCAGTTCTTC
CDR3aa: CASSSTSIEQFF

j_gene: TRBJ2-7
abundance: .
v_gene: TRBV5-4
d_gene: TRBD2
CDR3nt: TGTGCCAGCAGCTCCCGGAGCGGGAGGGCCAATCGTGCTCTCTACGAGCAGTACTTC
CDR3aa: CASSSRSGRANRALYEQYF